The text below deals with one TCR beta chain. Its antigen has not been determined. No much larger clone is present one base from it, and per-base qualities are unavailable. The data are from a study of radiotherapy plus CTLA-4 blockade in lung cancer (dated by TCRdb to the late 2010s). With regard to the full study: Objective responses occurred in 18% of enrolled patients, and over 30% achieved disease control. The paper as a whole reports these results and caveats: After treatment with radiotherapy and ipilimumab, TCR clones that originated in tumors expanded in peripheral blood. The strongest predictors of response were reported to be early dynamic shifts in blood T cell clones along with a rise in serum interferon-beta following radiation.

The library was built by means of the immunoSEQ multiplex PCR assay. This is the immuneACCESS table as TCRdb keeps it, with only in-frame sequences that have V and J called. A part of the clones is gone; compared with another copy, unresolved V genes explain less than half, and the rest is unexplained. For this sample the table gives roughly 98,000 clones, of which more than 75% were detected only once. The ten biggest clones cover under 4% of the sample. For CDR1 and CDR2, the germline V gene lists SNHLY and FYNNEI. Reading from cysteine to phenylalanine, the CDR3 counts 17 amino acids. Left in the record is the CDR3 DNA by itself, 51 bases read in frame from the first base. The junction carries 16 bases between V and J, which are trimmed by 4 bases and 0 bases respectively. The study tested focal radiation therapy combined with CTLA-4 blockade (ipilimumab) in patients with chemo-refractory metastatic non-small-cell lung cancer.

The origin of this receptor is a human donor with non-small cell lung cancer who had a partial response to radiotherapy plus ipilimumab. The chain was built from TRBV2 and TRBJ1-3, with TRBD1 tentatively as D gene (5 bases match). This sample comprised peripheral blood, obtained from a patient treated with radiotherapy plus ipilimumab. DNA sequence: TGTGCCAGCAGTGGGGGGACTTTTTTAAGCTCTGGAAACACCATATATTTT. The resulting protein is CASSGGTFLSSGNTIYF.